The 21 T cell receptor beta chains below come from one sample, sequenced in a study of T cell repertoires in cytomegalovirus infection. Their target antigens are unknown. From the reads, TCRdb called clonotypes with MiXCR, one entry per CDR3 protein. The sample has about 400,000 distinct CDR3 sequences, about 35% seen once. The sample was cultured PBMCs, taken from culture after CMV antigen stimulation. Receptor source: a human donor in good health (CMV status not recorded). Some clones in this sample may be carry-over from other donors' samples.

A remark on this clonotype: A much larger clone sits a single nucleotide away, making a read error possible. The chain employs TRBV12-5 and TRBJ1-1, with TRBD1 identical over 11 bases. Per germline, CDR1 LGHNT and CDR2 FRNRAP. This CDR3 is 18 amino acids long. The CDR3 DNA reads as TGTGCTGGTGGTTTGTCGTCCGGGACAGGGGGTGGGGACACTGAAGCTTTCTTT. Amino acid sequence: CAGGLSSGTGGGDTEAFF. Looking up the rest from reference TRBV12-5 and TRBJ1-1 gives the full variable domain: DARVTQTPRHKVTEMGQEVTMRCQPILGHNTVFWYRQTMMQGLELLAYFRNRAPLDDSGMPKDRFSAEMPDATLATLKIQPSEPRDSAVYFCAGGLSSGTGGGDTEAFFGQGTRLTVV.

V usage is TRBV7-9 and J usage is TRBJ1-1, with 7 bases aligning to TRBD1. CDR1 and CDR2 (germline): SEHNR, FQNEAQ (reference sequence). V trimming: 5 bases; J trimming: 5 bases; junction bases outside the gene matches: 8. The CDR3 sequence is 14 residues long. For the CDR3, the DNA is TGTGCCAGCAGCCGAGAACAGGGGAGAACTGAAGCTTTCTTT. It encodes CASSREQGRTEAFF.

The chain combines TRBV2 with TRBJ2-5; D is undetermined. The germline V gene encodes CDR1 SNHLY and CDR2 FYNNEI. V was pared by 0 bases and J by 3 bases, with 5 bases between. This CDR3 has 13 amino acids. This chain's CDR3 is CASSEAGEETQYF. In DNA form, the CDR3 reads TGTGCCAGCAGTGAAGCAGGTGAAGAGACCCAGTACTTC.

The V call is TRBV6-2 or TRBV6-3, the J call TRBJ2-7, with 10 bases fitting TRBD2. CDR1 MNHEY and CDR2 SVGEGT come from the germline V gene. J was trimmed by 3 bases and V by 6 bases; bases with no gene match: 11. CDR3 size: 16 residues. This CDR3 is CASRDRLAGVFYEQYF. The DNA for the CDR3 is TGTGCCAGCAGAGACCGACTAGCGGGTGTTTTCTACGAGCAGTACTTC.

This clonotype was counted only a few times. The genes are TRBV7-2 and TRBJ2-1; TRBD2 matches at 11 bases. From germline, CDR1 is SGHTA and CDR2 FQGNSA. This CDR3 has 13 residues. V trimming: 4 bases; J trimming: 10 bases; junction bases outside the gene matches: 3. CDR3 protein: CASSSRTSGEQFF. DNA for the CDR3: TGTGCCAGCAGCTCGCGGACTAGCGGGGAGCAGTTCTTC.

The CDR3 sequence is CASSQEGGSFVVGTDTQYF. DNA for the CDR3: TGCGCCAGCAGCCAAGAGGGCGGGTCATTTGTGGTCGGCACAGATACGCAGTATTTT. The gene calls are TRBV4-1 and TRBJ2-3; D is possibly TRBD2 (5 bases). CDR1 is MGHRA, CDR2 YSYEKL, per germline. V gave up 0 bases and J gave up 1 base, with 20 bases separating them. This CDR3 has 19 amino acids.

This chain joins TRBV7-3 and TRBJ1-5; maybe TRBD1 (5 bases). The CDR3 is 14 residues long. Trimming removed 7 bases from V and 7 bases from J, with 17 bases in between. The germline CDR1 and CDR2 sequences are SGHTA and FQGTGA. CDR3 protein: CASTRPRARQPQHF. The CDR3 nucleotides are TGTGCCAGCACGCGACCCAGGGCACGGCAGCCCCAGCATTTT. The full variable domain, rest sourced from reference TRBV7-3 and TRBJ1-5, is GAGVSQTPSNKVTEKGKYVELRCDPISGHTALYWYRQSLGQGPEFLIYFQGTGAADDSGLPNDRFFAVRPEGSVSTLKIQRTERGDSAVYLCASTRPRARQPQHFGDGTRLSIL.

This sequence joins TRBV6-1 and TRBJ2-3; a possible D gene is TRBD2 (6 bases). Deletions cut 4 bases from V and 6 bases from J, with 17 bases between. The CDR3 extends over 15 amino acids. Germline V gene data show CDR1 as MNHNS and CDR2 as SASEGT. CDR3 residues: CASSVNRFGGDTQYF. CDR3 sequence (DNA): TGTGCCAGCAGTGTTAACAGGTTTGGGGGGGATACGCAGTATTTT.

This sequence joins TRBV7-2 and TRBJ2-5; 7 bases fit TRBD2. Germline V lookup: CDR1 SGHTA, CDR2 FQGNSA. V shed 5 bases and J 4 bases; nucleotides not matched to a gene: 10. The CDR3 extends over 15 amino acids. In nucleotides, the CDR3 is TGTGCCAGCAGCCAGACCCTTTCGGGGGGAGAGACCCAGTACTTC. It codes for CASSQTLSGGETQYF.

The chain combines TRBV19 with TRBJ2-1; 11 bases are shared with TRBD2. Germline CDR1 and CDR2: LNHDA and SQIVND (reference sequence). CDR3 length: 15 residues. V dropped 2 bases and J dropped 8; count of bases not matched to a gene: 5. The CDR3 spells CASSILLAGGDEQFF. In DNA form, the CDR3 reads TGTGCCAGTAGTATATTGCTAGCGGGAGGAGATGAGCAGTTCTTC.

This clonotype was seen at least ten times. The junction departs from germline at one end; a sequencing error may be responsible. The gene calls are TRBV5-1 and TRBJ2-1; possibly TRBD1 for D (6 bases). The CDR3 contains 14 residues. Germline CDR1 reads SGHRS; CDR2 reads YFSETQ. This chain's CDR3 is CASSLGASYNEQFF. As DNA, the CDR3 is TGTGCCAGCAGCTTGGGGGCGAGCTACAATGAGCAGTTCTTC.

This chain links TRBV12-3 or TRBV12-4 with TRBJ2-3; D gene unclear. This CDR3 has 10 amino acids. V was shortened by 8 bases and J by 7 bases, with 7 bases between the two germline ends. CDR3 sequence: CASGLNTQYF. Written as DNA, the CDR3 is TGTGCCAGCGGGCTCAATACGCAGTATTTT.

V usage is TRBV5-8 and J usage is TRBJ2-3; TRBD2 aligns across 9 bases. This CDR3 comprises 16 residues. CDR1 and CDR2 from the germline V gene are SGHTS and YDEGEE. With 1 base clipped from V and 2 bases from J, the junction kept 5 bases outside the gene matches. CDR3 DNA sequence: TGTGCCAGCAGCTTGTGGCTAGCGGGGCCCACAGATACGCAGTATTTT. It translates to CASSLWLAGPTDTQYF.

The rearrangement joins TRBV3-1 to TRBJ2-1; no clear D. The CDR3 is 14 residues long. Looked up from germline, CDR1 is LGHDT and CDR2 is YNNKEL (reference sequence). V lost 0 bases and J 6 bases, leaving 9 bases between the germline ends. The CDR3 here is CASSQDLNRNEQFF. DNA of the CDR3: TGTGCCAGCAGCCAAGACCTGAACCGCAATGAGCAGTTCTTC.

Remarks on this clonotype: The junction and the germline gene differ at one end; a read error may be behind it. The genes are TRBV30 and TRBJ1-5; a weak D match, TRBD1 (5 bases). The CDR3 extends over 15 amino acids. CDR1 and CDR2 (germline): GTSNPN, SVGIG (reference sequence). The CDR3 region has the DNA TGTGTCTGGAGTGTAGGTGGGGGTGGCAATCAGCCCCAGCATTTT. Its protein is CVWSVGGGGNQPQHF.

The chain carries TRBV20-1 and TRBJ2-1; 8 bases fit TRBD2. V lost 3 bases and J lost 3; bases outside the gene matches: 7. The CDR3 length is 15 residues. CDR1 and CDR2 (germline): DFQATT, SNEGSKA (reference sequence). In nucleotides, the CDR3 is TGCAGTGCTAGTTCGAAAGCGGGAGTCTACAATGAGCAGTTCTTC. This codes for CSASSKAGVYNEQFF.

Only a few counts were recorded for this clonotype. The gene calls are TRBV27 and TRBJ2-1, with D perhaps matching TRBD1 (6 bases). Deletions cut 2 bases from V and 8 bases from J, with 19 bases between. Germline loops: CDR1 MNHEY, CDR2 SMNVEV (reference sequence). The CDR3 has 16 amino acids. The CDR3 DNA is TGTGCCAGCAGTTTAACTCCTAGGGGGATAGACCATGAGCAGTTCTTC. Its translation is CASSLTPRGIDHEQFF.

The sample holds a few counts of this clonotype. The J gene is TRBJ2-4, the V gene TRBV6-2 or TRBV6-3; 8 nucleotides line up with TRBD2. There are 18 residues in the CDR3. V was clipped by 6 bases and J by 8 bases; unmatched bases: 21. Germline V gives CDR1 MNHEY, CDR2 SVGEGT. The CDR3 nucleotides are TGTGCCAGCAGCGGAGGGCTGGGGATAGCGGGAACTTCGCACATTCAGTACTTC. Protein product: CASSGGLGIAGTSHIQYF.

The V gene is TRBV5-6, the J gene TRBJ2-3, with D unclear. Trimming removed 4 bases from V and 0 bases from J, with 12 bases in between. Germline lookup yields CDR1 SGHDT and CDR2 YYEEEE. There are 15 residues in the CDR3. The chain's CDR3 is CASSPRRRSTDTQYF. The CDR3 DNA follows: TGTGCCAGCAGCCCTCGACGTAGAAGCACAGATACGCAGTATTTT.

The J gene is TRBJ2-7, the V gene TRBV7-7; tentatively, D is TRBD2 (6 bases). CDR1 is SSHAT, CDR2 FNYEAQ, per germline (reference sequence). The CDR3 is 14 amino acids. In nucleotides, the CDR3 is TGTGCTAGCAGCTTAGTTGGGGGGTATGGCGAGCAGTACGTC. It encodes CASSLVGGYGEQYV.

The chain has TRBV28 and TRBJ1-5, with D possibly matching TRBD1 (5 bases). CDR3 length: 14 residues. Trimming removed 3 bases at V and 2 bases at J, with 8 bases between. CDR1 and CDR2 (germline): MDHEN, SYDVKM. CDR3 in amino acids: CASSLMGGNQPQHF. Written as DNA, the CDR3 is TGTGCCAGCAGTTTGATGGGGGGCAATCAGCCCCAGCATTTT.